This T cell receptor beta chain is from a study of regulatory T cells in long-lasting Graves disease (dated by TCRdb to 2020 to 2023). With regard to the full study: Antithyroid drugs had been taken for less than 3 months by newly diagnosed Graves' disease patients. A total of around 35 samples were covered by TCR sequencing, comprising approximately 13 persistent and around 20 newly diagnosed Graves' disease patients. This study used TCR sequencing and RNA sequencing of peripheral blood to compare persistent Graves' disease patients against newly diagnosed Graves' disease patients. The study was registered as a clinical trial and conducted in China. The paper as a whole reports these results and caveats: TRBV28, TRBJ1-2 and TRBJ2-5 were preferentially used in persistent disease, while TRBV20-1 and TRBJ2-1 were favored in newly diagnosed disease. The authors noted that the small sample size was a limitation that may lower accuracy. Compared with newly diagnosed patients, persistent Graves' disease patients had lower TCR Shannon entropy and fewer highly expanded clones, which suggests clonal expansion. The study examined only peripheral blood because the primary lesion, thyroid tissue, could not be accessed. Patients with persistent disease shared more public clonotypes (around 2,500) than newly diagnosed patients did (966). Sequencing and analysis were limited to the TCR beta chain.

CDR1 is given as GTSNPN and CDR2 as SVGIG, both from the germline V gene (reference sequence). The CDR3 starts with the cysteine, ends with the phenylalanine, and has 13 residues. Only the CDR3 region is kept as DNA, spanning 39 bases read in frame from base 1. The V and J ends are trimmed by 5 bases and 1 base, leaving 11 bases between them. This clonotype was seen ten or more times. Its antigen remains unidentified. It has no much larger one-base neighbor in the sample; base qualities were not kept. According to the study, the label for this sample's time point signals: newly diagnosed GD, antithyroid drugs for less than 3 months. For both TCR sequencing and RNA sequencing, RNA was extracted from PBMCs in TRIzol. Graves' disease was diagnosed according to American Thyroid Association guidelines. Patients were recruited from an endocrinology department in Xi'an, China. Each patient gave 9 to 10 milliliters of peripheral blood, collected in an EDTA anticoagulant tube. Ficoll Paque Plus density gradient separation was used to isolate PBMCs, and no additional T cell sorting was done. An Agilent 2100 Bioanalyzer and agarose gel were used to assess RNA quality, and a NanoDrop 2000 was used to measure RNA concentration.

Receptor amplification or capture employed multiplex PCR. The instrument was an Illumina HiSeq 4000. TCR beta libraries were built with iRepertoire HTBI primers and Arm-PCR amplification of CDR3 regions. Before sequencing, the PCR products went through gel purification. In the source study's methods: Across samples, around 62 TRBV and 14 TRBJ segments were identified and used for gene usage analysis of CDR3 amino acid clonotypes. COPE and FqMerger were used to merge filtered high-quality paired reads into contigs. BLAST was used to align contigs to IMGT TRBV, TRBD and TRBJ reference genes, with CDR3 defined following IMGT. Highly expanded clones were defined as clonotypes with a frequency above 0.1%. Repertoire diversity was measured by Shannon entropy, and V-J evenness by the Gini coefficient. A clonotype was considered public if more than one individual shared it. In-frame beta chains were kept once TCRdb had trimmed the public reads at Q25 with fastp and called clones with MiXCR. Each record represents a unique CDR3 protein, reported with the most common genes and DNA among its rows. What appears here as the V and J calls and clone size reflects TCRdb's work, not the paper's. The sample includes fewer than 650,000 distinct CDR3 sequences, with approximately 16% observed a single time. Approximately 12% of the sample is held by the ten biggest clonotypes.

This sample was shared with a second study, whose subject was T cells in Graves' hyperthyroidism and ophthalmopathy. Looking at the second paper: Graves' hyperthyroidism was defined as stable when no progression to ophthalmopathy occurred over 18 months of follow-up. The hyperthyroidism patients were between 18 and 65 years old and newly diagnosed, with a disease duration of less than 2 months. Exclusion was applied to patients with uncontrolled infections, other autoimmune diseases, pregnancy or lactation. Diagnoses relied on clinical symptoms, serum thyroxine and TRAb, thyroid ultrasound and orbital computed tomography. A first-round RT-PCR of the TCR CDR3 used the HTBI primer set with the Qiagen OneStep RT-PCR kit. Blood samples also contained most of the expanded thyroid clonotypes (frequency above 0.001), which suggests that blood repertoires may reflect thyroid immune responses. In cross-validation, a model built on a 13 V-J signature told ophthalmopathy apart from stable hyperthyroidism with 85% to 90% sensitivity and roughly 83% specificity, and in testing the same model reached 80%/75%. In validation, progression to ophthalmopathy was predicted by the model with 65% to 71% sensitivity and roughly 72% specificity, a median of roughly 6.4 months before onset. To identify distinguishing TCR V-J signatures, a discovery cohort of around 98 patients was used, comprising some 45 with Graves' ophthalmopathy and some 60 with stable Graves' hyperthyroidism. Prospective prediction of ophthalmopathy was tested in an independent validation cohort consisting of 18 to 20 hyperthyroidism patients and around 16 patients who later progressed to ophthalmopathy. For training and testing, the 100 or so patients in the discovery cohort were randomly divided in a 7:3 ratio. The study also compared thyroid tissue and blood T-cell repertoires from about 6 Graves' hyperthyroidism patients. After sampling, hyperthyroidism patients received methimazole starting at 30 mg daily, and ophthalmopathy patients received high-dose intravenous methylprednisolone. The libraries were constructed in a second round of multiplex PCR and then size-selected and purified. Paired-end sequencing of the libraries was performed with 100 bp reads on an Illumina HiSeq2000. SOAPnuke was used to process the raw data, throwing out any read that contained adapters or uncalled bases, had a mean Phred below 15, or lacked an exact constant-primer or identifier match. High-quality paired reads were merged with COPE v1.2.5, and unique nucleotide sequences were defined as clonotypes. Clonotypes were aligned to IMGT TRBV, TRBD and TRBJ reference segments using MiTCR v1.1. The analysis was restricted to V-J combinations with a frequency above 0.0001, which together covered 99.2% of the repertoires. A TCS score was defined as the ratio of F50 (clonal expansion) to E x V (chaos), with BLOSUM62-based TCRdist applied between CDR3 peptides within each V-J. Welch's t-statistics and random forest reduced 514 V-J features to 13, which were used in a naive Bayes classifier (R e1071). No statistical method was used to fix the sample size in advance, and group allocation was not hidden from the investigators. The paper reports TCR Vbeta CDR3 sequencing of some 140 peripheral blood samples: approximately 43 ophthalmopathy, approximately 74 hyperthyroidism and around 17 progressor patients.

This specimen was peripheral blood mononuclear cells (PBMCs), taken at new diagnosis, from a patient treated with antithyroid drugs. The sequence is built from TRBV30 and TRBJ1-1, with an unclear D gene assignment. This clonotype was sampled from a man in his late teens or twenties with Graves disease. Donor details come from another sample of the same person, matched by shared clones. The CDR3 amino acid sequence is: CAWALTGNTEAFF. At the DNA level, the sequence is TGTGCCTGGGCCTTGACGGGGAACACTGAAGCTTTCTTT.